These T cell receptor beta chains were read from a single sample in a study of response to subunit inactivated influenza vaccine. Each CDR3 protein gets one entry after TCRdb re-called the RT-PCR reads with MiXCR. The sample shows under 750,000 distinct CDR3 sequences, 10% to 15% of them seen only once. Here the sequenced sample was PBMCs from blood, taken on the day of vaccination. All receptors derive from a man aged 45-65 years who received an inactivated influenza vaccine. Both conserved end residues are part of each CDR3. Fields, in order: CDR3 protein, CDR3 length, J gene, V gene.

CDR3 protein: CSARVGQGSGYTF; CDR3 length: 13; J gene: TRBJ1-2; V gene: TRBV20-1
CDR3 protein: CASSLRFGEQYF; CDR3 length: 12; J gene: TRBJ2-7; V gene: TRBV7-2
CDR3 protein: CASSPLPSYGYTF; CDR3 length: 13; J gene: TRBJ1-2; V gene: TRBV18
CDR3 protein: CASSVLAGQETQYF; CDR3 length: 14; J gene: TRBJ2-5; V gene: TRBV2
CDR3 protein: CASSQDGRGRGEQYF; CDR3 length: 15; J gene: TRBJ2-7; V gene: TRBV4-2
CDR3 protein: CSARDFGGVNTGELFF; CDR3 length: 16; J gene: TRBJ2-2; V gene: TRBV20-1
CDR3 protein: CASSSRSTGELFF; CDR3 length: 13; J gene: TRBJ2-2; V gene: TRBV12-3/TRBV12-4
CDR3 protein: CSAKGGEETQYF; CDR3 length: 12; J gene: TRBJ2-5; V gene: TRBV20-1
CDR3 protein: CASRAEGTTEAFF; CDR3 length: 13; J gene: TRBJ1-1; V gene: TRBV12-3/TRBV12-4
CDR3 protein: CASSLAWQGRDTGELFF; CDR3 length: 17; J gene: TRBJ2-2; V gene: TRBV7-2